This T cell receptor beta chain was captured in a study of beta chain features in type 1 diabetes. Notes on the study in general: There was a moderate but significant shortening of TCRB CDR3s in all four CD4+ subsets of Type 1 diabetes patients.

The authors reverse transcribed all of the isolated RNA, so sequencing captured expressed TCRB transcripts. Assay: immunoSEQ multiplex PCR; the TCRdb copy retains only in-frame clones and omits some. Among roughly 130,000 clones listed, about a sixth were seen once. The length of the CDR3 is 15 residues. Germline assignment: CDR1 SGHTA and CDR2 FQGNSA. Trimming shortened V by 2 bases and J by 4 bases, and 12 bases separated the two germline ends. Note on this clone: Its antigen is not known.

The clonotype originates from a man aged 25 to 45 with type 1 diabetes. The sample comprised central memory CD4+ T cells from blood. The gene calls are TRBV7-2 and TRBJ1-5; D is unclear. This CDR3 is CASSLTEGRNQPQHF. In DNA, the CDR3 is TGTGCCAGCAGCTTAACTGAAGGGCGAAATCAGCCCCAGCATTTT. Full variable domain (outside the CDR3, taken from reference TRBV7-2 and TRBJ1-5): GAGVSQSPSNKVTEKGKDVELRCDPISGHTALYWYRQSLGQGLEFLIYFQGNSAPDKSGLPSDRFSAERTGGSVSTLTIQRTQQEDSAVYLCASSLTEGRNQPQHFGDGTRLSIL.